The sequence of this T cell receptor (beta chain) was determined in a study of identical twins. Study findings and constraints: Carriage of fewer insertions was seen in abundant cord blood beta clonotypes, whereas memory repertoires showed none. The study based its conclusions on cross-sectional statistical analysis and did not follow the same donors.

A universal primer site was created by template switching, with the cDNA bearing unique molecular identifiers. TCRdb analysed the 5' RACE reads with MiXCR anew, one entry per CDR3 protein. There are 450,000 to 650,000 distinct CDR3 sequences in the sample; roughly 9.9% occur only once, and roughly 3% lies in the top ten. This clonotype was seen only a few times. The antigen remains unidentified. V shed 3 bases and J shed 7 bases, with 13 bases lying between them. The CDR3 spans 13 residues. In germline, CDR1 is SGHTA, CDR2 FQGTGA. This sample also appeared in a second study, on yellow fever vaccine responses in identical twins.

The chain joins TRBV7-3 to TRBJ2-7; D is ambiguous. Sequenced: PBMCs. The sequence came from a young woman in good health. CDR3 sequence: CASSFDPDGEQYF. The CDR3 bases are TGTGCCAGCAGCTTTGATCCTGACGGGGAGCAGTACTTC.